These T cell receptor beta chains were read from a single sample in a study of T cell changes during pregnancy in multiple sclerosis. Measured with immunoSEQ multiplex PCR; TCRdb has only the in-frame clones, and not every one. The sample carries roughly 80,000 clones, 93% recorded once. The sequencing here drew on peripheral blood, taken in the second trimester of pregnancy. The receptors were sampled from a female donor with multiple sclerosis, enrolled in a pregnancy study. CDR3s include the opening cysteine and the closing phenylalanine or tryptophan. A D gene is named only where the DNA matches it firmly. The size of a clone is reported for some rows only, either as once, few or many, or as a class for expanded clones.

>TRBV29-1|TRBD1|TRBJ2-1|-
CSVEVSGTGYNEQFF
TGCAGCGTTGAAGTCTCCGGGACAGGGTACAATGAGCAGTTCTTC
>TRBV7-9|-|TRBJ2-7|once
CASRKDLGESYEQYF
TGTGCCAGCAGAAAAGACCTGGGAGAGTCCTACGAGCAGTACTTC
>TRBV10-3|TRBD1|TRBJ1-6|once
CAISEWTGPQMF
TGTGCCATCAGTGAGTGGACAGGGCCACAAATGTTT
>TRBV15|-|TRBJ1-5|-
CATSKGDRDQPQHF
TGTGCCACCAGTAAGGGGGACCGGGATCAGCCCCAGCATTTT
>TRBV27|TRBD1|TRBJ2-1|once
CASSFQDRAEWTEQFF
TGTGCCAGCAGTTTCCAGGACAGGGCTGAGTGGACTGAGCAGTTCTTC
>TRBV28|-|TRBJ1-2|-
CASSPLYGYTF
TGTGCCAGCAGCCCCCTCTATGGCTACACCTTC
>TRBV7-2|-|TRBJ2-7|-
CASSPALIGEQYF
TGTGCCAGCAGCCCTGCCCTTATCGGCGAGCAGTACTTC
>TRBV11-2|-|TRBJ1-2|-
CASSLDGGNGAGYTF
TGTGCCAGCAGCTTAGATGGAGGGAATGGTGCTGGCTACACCTTC
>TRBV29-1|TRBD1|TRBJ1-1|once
CSLQGQEGTEAFF
TGCAGCCTGCAGGGACAGGAAGGGACTGAAGCTTTCTTT
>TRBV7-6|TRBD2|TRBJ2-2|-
CASSEAGGTGELFF
TGTGCCAGCAGTGAAGCGGGGGGCACCGGGGAGCTGTTTTTT
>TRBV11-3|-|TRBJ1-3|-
CASSFSSGNTIYF
TGTGCCAGCAGCTTTTCATCTGGAAACACCATATATTTT
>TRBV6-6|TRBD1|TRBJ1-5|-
CASSQGEVNQPQHF
TGTGCCAGCAGCCAGGGGGAAGTTAATCAGCCCCAGCATTTT
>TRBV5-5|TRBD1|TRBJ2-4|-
CASSVGTGGNIQYF
TGTGCCAGCAGCGTCGGGACAGGAGGAAACATTCAGTACTTC
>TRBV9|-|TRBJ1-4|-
CASSVAAGANEKLFF
TGTGCCAGCAGCGTAGCGGCAGGGGCTAATGAAAAACTGTTTTTT
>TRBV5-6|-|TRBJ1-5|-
CASSSGETIQPQHF
TGTGCCAGCAGCTCAGGGGAAACTATACAGCCCCAGCATTTT
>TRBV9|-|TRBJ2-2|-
CASSVNKGRRPNTGELFF
TGTGCCAGCAGCGTTAATAAAGGCCGGAGGCCAAACACCGGGGAGCTGTTTTTT
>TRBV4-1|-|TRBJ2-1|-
CASSQVDIVSYNEQFF
TGCGCCAGCAGCCAAGTGGACATCGTCTCCTACAATGAGCAGTTCTTC
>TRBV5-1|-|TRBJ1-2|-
CASSLDRDYGYTF
TGCGCCAGCAGCTTGGACAGAGACTATGGCTACACCTTC